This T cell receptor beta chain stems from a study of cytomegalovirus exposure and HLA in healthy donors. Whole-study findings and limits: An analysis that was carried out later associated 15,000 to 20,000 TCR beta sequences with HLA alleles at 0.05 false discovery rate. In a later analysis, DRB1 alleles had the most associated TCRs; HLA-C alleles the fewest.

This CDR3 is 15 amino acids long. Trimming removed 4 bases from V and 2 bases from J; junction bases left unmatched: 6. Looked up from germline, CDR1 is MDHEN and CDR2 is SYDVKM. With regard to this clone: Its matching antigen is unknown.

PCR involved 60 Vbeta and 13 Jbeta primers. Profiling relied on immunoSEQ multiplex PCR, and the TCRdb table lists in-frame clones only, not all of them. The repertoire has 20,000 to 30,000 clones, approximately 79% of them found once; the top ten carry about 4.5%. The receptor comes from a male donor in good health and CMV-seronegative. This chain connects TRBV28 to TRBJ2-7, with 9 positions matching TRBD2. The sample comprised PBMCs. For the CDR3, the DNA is TGTGCCAGCAGTTCCAGACTAGCGGAGACCTACGAGCAGTACTTC. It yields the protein CASSSRLAETYEQYF.